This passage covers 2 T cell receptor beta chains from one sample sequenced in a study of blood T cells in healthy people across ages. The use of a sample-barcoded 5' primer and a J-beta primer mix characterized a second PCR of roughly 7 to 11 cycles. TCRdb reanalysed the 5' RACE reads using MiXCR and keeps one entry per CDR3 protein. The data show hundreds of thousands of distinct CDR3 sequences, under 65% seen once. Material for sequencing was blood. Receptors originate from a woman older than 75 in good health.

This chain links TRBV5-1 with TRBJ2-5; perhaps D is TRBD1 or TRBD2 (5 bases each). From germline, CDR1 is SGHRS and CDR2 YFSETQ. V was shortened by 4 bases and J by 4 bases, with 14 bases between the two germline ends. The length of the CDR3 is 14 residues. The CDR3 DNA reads TGCGCCAGCAGCGGGGCCACCGGGACAGAGACCCAGTACTTC. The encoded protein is CASSGATGTETQYF.

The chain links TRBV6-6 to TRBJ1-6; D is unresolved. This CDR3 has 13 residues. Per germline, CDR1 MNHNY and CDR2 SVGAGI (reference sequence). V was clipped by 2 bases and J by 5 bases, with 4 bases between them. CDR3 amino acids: CASSYQDNSPLHF. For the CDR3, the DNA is TGTGCCAGCAGTTACCAGGATAATTCACCCCTCCACTTT.